Shown below are 27 T cell receptor beta chains from a single sample sequenced in a study of OX40 agonist ivuxolimab in advanced cancers. Data came from immunoSEQ multiplex PCR; TCRdb stores just in-frame clones and leaves some out. The table records about 61,000 clones, approximately 90% of them present only once. This material consisted of CD4+ or CD8+ T cells sorted from blood, taken in a trial of the OX40 agonist ivuxolimab. These receptor sequences come from an adult with an advanced solid tumor such as melanoma, head and neck, liver or kidney cancer.

This sequence joins TRBV6-1 and TRBJ1-1, with D possibly TRBD1 on 5 matching bases. Between the trimmed V and J ends, which lost 5 bases and 4 bases, there was a span of 14 bases. Germline V CDR1 and CDR2: MNHNS, SASEGT. The length of the CDR3 is 14 residues. The CDR3 region is CASSRGVPSTEAFF. CDR3 coding DNA: TGTGCCAGCAGTCGGGGGGTCCCCTCCACTGAAGCTTTCTTT.

The rearrangement links TRBV18 to TRBJ2-3; a possible D gene is TRBD2 (6 bases). The CDR3 consists of 12 residues. Germline V lookup: CDR1 KGHSH, CDR2 LQKENI. Trimming left V 5 bases short and J 4 bases short, with 7 bases between. The CDR3 is CASSGGSDTQYF. CDR3 DNA sequence: TGTGCCAGCTCAGGGGGGTCAGATACGCAGTATTTT.

The J gene is TRBJ1-3, the V gene TRBV7-9; D is possibly TRBD1 (5 bases). The V end was cut by 5 bases, the J end by 0 bases, with 17 bases between. Germline V lookup: CDR1 SEHNR, CDR2 FQNEAQ (reference sequence). The CDR3 is made up of 17 amino acids. The CDR3 sequence: CASSLRVEGFSGNTIYF. CDR3 coding DNA: TGTGCCAGCAGCCTTAGGGTTGAGGGGTTCTCTGGAAACACCATATATTTT.

This sequence joins TRBV11-2 and TRBJ1-1, with unresolved D. In germline, CDR1 is SGHAT, CDR2 FQNNGV. The CDR3 length is 13 residues. Trimming took off 0 bases at V and 3 bases at J, with 5 bases between the two ends. The CDR3 protein is CASSLDRDTEAFF. CDR3 bases: TGTGCCAGCAGCTTAGACCGGGACACTGAAGCTTTCTTT. Using reference TRBV11-2 and TRBJ1-1 for the parts outside the CDR3, the full variable domain is EAGVAQSPRYKIIEKRQSVAFWCNPISGHATLYWYQQILGQGPKLLIQFQNNGVVDDSQLPKDRFSAERLKGVDSTLKIQPAKLEDSAVYLCASSLDRDTEAFFGQGTRLTVV.

The chain combines TRBV5-6 with TRBJ1-4; 7 bases align to TRBD1. V gave up 3 bases and J gave up 3 bases; unmatched junction bases: 8. The CDR3 spans 16 residues. CDR1 and CDR2 (germline): SGHDT, YYEEEE. The CDR3 nucleotides are TGTGCCAGCAGCTCCGTTGACAGGGCCCCTAATGAAAAACTGTTTTTT. This gives the protein CASSSVDRAPNEKLFF.

This chain joins TRBV29-1 and TRBJ2-5; D is ambiguous. The CDR3 is 12 residues long. Trimming took off 4 bases at V and 5 bases at J, with 11 bases between the two ends. Germline V gene lookup returns CDR1 SQVTM and CDR2 ANQGSEA. The CDR3 DNA reads as TGCAGCGTTGCGCAAAGATTCGAGACCCAGTACTTC. Translated: CSVAQRFETQYF.

The rearrangement joins TRBV18 to TRBJ1-3, with D unclear. The CDR3 contains 18 residues. The germline V gene encodes CDR1 KGHSH and CDR2 LQKENI. Trimming stripped 5 bases from V and 4 bases from J, with 24 bases between. CDR3 nucleotides: TGTGCCAGCTCAACACGGATCGTGGACTCCTCTCTCGGAAACACCATATATTTT. Its translation is CASSTRIVDSSLGNTIYF.

The chain couples TRBV15 to TRBJ2-2; maybe TRBD1 (5 bases). V was clipped by 2 bases and J by 1 base, with 11 bases between them. This CDR3 is built from 16 residues. Germline CDR1 LNHNV, CDR2 YYDKDF (reference sequence). CDR3 coding DNA: TGTGCCACCAGCAGACGAAGGGGCAGGAACACCGGGGAGCTGTTTTTT. This sequence encodes CATSRRRGRNTGELFF.

J is TRBJ2-5 and V is TRBV28, with D tentatively TRBD1 (5 bases). The V end lost 6 bases, the J end lost 5 bases, and 13 bases lay between the germline ends. The CDR3 extends over 13 amino acids. The germline gives CDR1 MDHEN, CDR2 SYDVKM. Here the CDR3 reads CASSSGFRETQYF. CDR3 in DNA: TGTGCCAGCAGCTCAGGGTTCAGGGAGACCCAGTACTTC.

The CDR3 bases are TGCGCCAGCAGCCGAACACAGGGGAGAGGCTATGGCTACACCTTC. The encoded protein is CASSRTQGRGYGYTF. This chain connects TRBV5-1 to TRBJ1-2; TRBD1 matches 7 bases. Trimming at V came to 4 bases and at J to 4 bases, leaving 10 bases not matched to a gene. The V gene's germline CDR1 is SGHRS and CDR2 YFSETQ. CDR3 length: 15 residues. Looking up the rest from reference TRBV5-1 and TRBJ1-2 gives the full variable domain: KAGVTQTPRYLIKTRGQQVTLSCSPISGHRSVSWYQQTPGQGLQFLFEYFSETQRNKGNFPGRFSGRQFSNSRSEMNVSTLELGDSALYLCASSRTQGRGYGYTFGSGTRLTVV.

This chain connects TRBV29-1 to TRBJ1-2; D gene ambiguous. Trimming took 8 bases from V and 7 from J, leaving 23 bases between them. This CDR3 region has 14 residues. Germline lookup yields CDR1 SQVTM and CDR2 ANQGSEA. The CDR3 DNA reads as TGCAGCTCAGTCAAGGACGGAAGTCCGGGTGGCTACACCTTC. Protein: CSSVKDGSPGGYTF.

On this clone: An end of the junction differs from the germline gene, which may be a read error. The chain recombines TRBV29-1 with TRBJ1-1; D unclear. There are 13 residues in the CDR3. Per germline, CDR1 SQVTM and CDR2 ANQGSEA. This CDR3 is CSVEGLMNTEAFF. The CDR3 nucleotides are TGCAGCGTAGAAGGACTGATGAACACTGAAGCTTTCTTT.

The chain employs TRBV5-4 and TRBJ1-2, with 9 nucleotides matching TRBD1. Per germline, CDR1 SGHNT and CDR2 YYREEE (reference sequence). V gave up 4 bases and J gave up 8 bases; unmatched junction bases: 12. This CDR3 is 15 amino acids long. CDR3 in DNA: TGTGCCAGCAGCCCGAACTTTGGGACAGGGCGCGGCTACACCTTC. Its translation is CASSPNFGTGRGYTF.

This chain links TRBV5-4 with TRBJ2-1, with 8 bases fitting TRBD2. This CDR3 is 17 amino acids long. The V segment lost 0 bases and the J segment 7 bases; nucleotides outside the gene matches: 12. From germline, CDR1 is SGHNT and CDR2 YYREEE (reference sequence). CDR3 region: CASSLAPTGGPLNEQFF. For the CDR3, the DNA is TGTGCCAGCAGCTTGGCCCCGACGGGGGGGCCGTTAAATGAGCAGTTCTTC. Combining the CDR3 with reference TRBV5-4 and TRBJ2-1 gives the whole variable domain ETGVTQSPTHLIKTRGQQVTLRCSSQSGHNTVSWYQQALGQGPQFIFQYYREEENGRGNFPPRFSGLQFPNYSSELNVNALELDDSALYLCASSLAPTGGPLNEQFFGPGTRLTVL.

This clone came up once. The genes are TRBV7-8 and TRBJ2-3; 13 nucleotides line up with TRBD2. Germline CDR1 and CDR2: SGHVS and FQNEAQ. The CDR3 contains 17 residues. V lost 1 base and J lost 6; bases outside the gene matches: 7. CDR3 region: CASSLGLAGGAGDTQYF. The CDR3 DNA follows: TGTGCCAGCAGCTTAGGACTAGCGGGGGGCGCGGGGGATACGCAGTATTTT.

This rearrangement joins TRBV18 to TRBJ1-6; 7 bases align to TRBD1. The length of the CDR3 is 15 residues. V trimming: 4 bases; J trimming: 10 bases; junction bases outside the gene matches: 10. The germline V gene encodes CDR1 KGHSH and CDR2 LQKENI. In DNA form, the CDR3 reads TGTGCCAGCTCACAAGGGACAGACCCCAGGTCACCCCTCCACTTT. Its protein is CASSQGTDPRSPLHF. The entire variable domain, with the rest obtained from reference TRBV18 and TRBJ1-6, is as follows: NAGVMQNPRHLVRRRGQEARLRCSPMKGHSHVYWYRQLPEEGLKFMVYLQKENIIDESGMPKERFSAEFPKEGPSILRIQQVVRGDSAAYFCASSQGTDPRSPLHFGNGTRLTVT.

The chain is built from TRBV19 and TRBJ1-1, with D unresolved. This CDR3 comprises 14 residues. Trimming removed 7 bases at V and 0 bases at J, with 12 bases between. CDR1 is LNHDA and CDR2 is SQIVND in the germline V gene (reference sequence). The CDR3 DNA sequence: TGTGCCAGTACGCGTGAGACTTTGAACACTGAAGCTTTCTTT. Its translation is CASTRETLNTEAFF.

This chain uses TRBV5-8 with TRBJ2-5, with D possibly being TRBD1 (6 bases). CDR1 is SGHTS and CDR2 is YDEGEE in the germline V gene. This CDR3 has 13 amino acids. The V and J ends lost 2 bases and 5 bases respectively, with 10 bases between them. DNA for the CDR3: TGTGCCAGCAGCTTAGGGGGTCTGGAGACCCAGTACTTC. This encodes CASSLGGLETQYF. The variable domain in full, with the rest retrieved from reference TRBV5-8 and TRBJ2-5, is EAGVTQSPTHLIKTRGQQATLRCSPISGHTSVYWYQQALGLGLQFLLWYDEGEERNRGNFPPRFSGRQFPNYSSELNVNALELEDSALYLCASSLGGLETQYFGPGTRLLVL.

The chain combines TRBV5-1 with TRBJ1-1; D perhaps matches TRBD1 (5 bases). Trimming stripped 2 bases from V and 0 bases from J, with 20 bases between. The length of the CDR3 is 18 residues. Germline V gene lookup returns CDR1 SGHRS and CDR2 YFSETQ. The CDR3 spells CASSLEYRGSGVNTEAFF. The CDR3 nucleotides are TGCGCCAGCAGCTTAGAATACCGGGGCTCGGGGGTGAACACTGAAGCTTTCTTT.

A few counts support this clone. The chain combines TRBV9 with TRBJ1-2; D may be TRBD1 (5 bases). Germline V CDR1 and CDR2: SGDLS, YYNGEE. The V end was cut by 0 bases, the J end by 5 bases, with 11 bases between. The CDR3 consists of 14 residues. DNA for the CDR3: TGTGCCAGCAGCGTAGGTCCGGAGGGGTATGGCTACACCTTC. Protein sequence: CASSVGPEGYGYTF.

This clone occurred once. The chain carries TRBV5-1 and TRBJ2-5, with a possible D match to TRBD2 (5 bases). V gave up 2 bases and J gave up 5 bases, with 7 bases separating them. Germline V gives CDR1 SGHRS, CDR2 YFSETQ. The CDR3 contains 12 residues. The chain's CDR3 is CASSLVAETQYF. CDR3 DNA sequence: TGCGCCAGCAGCTTAGTAGCGGAGACCCAGTACTTC.

This clone is a singleton in its sample. The chain joins TRBV2 to TRBJ1-3, with D tentatively TRBD1 (5 bases). V dropped 8 bases and J dropped 0 bases, with 23 bases sitting between them. The CDR3 is made up of 18 amino acids. CDR1 SNHLY and CDR2 FYNNEI come from the germline V gene. CDR3 loop: CASRSGVRASLSGNTIYF. CDR3 in DNA: TGTGCCAGCCGGAGCGGGGTCAGGGCGTCCCTCTCTGGAAACACCATATATTTT.

The V call is TRBV19, the J call TRBJ2-2; 10 positions match TRBD1. This CDR3 region has 15 residues. Trimming cost V 6 bases and J 6 bases; bases outside gene matches: 7. CDR1 and CDR2 (germline): LNHDA, SQIVND (reference sequence). CDR3 in DNA: TGTGCCAGTAGGACACCGGGACAGGGGCCCGGGGAGCTGTTTTTT. Translating gives CASRTPGQGPGELFF.

This chain joins TRBV7-8 and TRBJ1-3; tentatively, D is TRBD1 (6 bases). Germline loops: CDR1 SGHVS, CDR2 FQNEAQ. The CDR3 consists of 15 residues. Trimming cost V 5 bases and J 1 base, with 12 bases left between them. The CDR3 DNA sequence: TGTGCCAGCAGCGAGCAGGGGTCATCTGGAAACACCATATATTTT. This gives the protein CASSEQGSSGNTIYF.

This chain links TRBV18 with TRBJ1-5; the match to TRBD1 covers 7 bases. V dropped 6 bases and J dropped 3; count of bases not matched to a gene: 5. Per germline, CDR1 KGHSH and CDR2 LQKENI. This CDR3 region has 14 residues. Here the CDR3 reads CASSRGTDNQPQHF. The CDR3 DNA reads TGTGCCAGCTCTCGTGGGACAGACAATCAGCCCCAGCATTTT.

This sequence joins TRBV13 and TRBJ2-5; the D call may be TRBD1 or TRBD2 (5 bases each). Looked up from germline, CDR1 is PRHDT and CDR2 is FYEKMQ (reference sequence). There are 16 residues in the CDR3. V was clipped by 2 bases and J by 5 bases, with 18 bases between them. The CDR3 nucleotides are TGTGCCAGCAGCTTATCCCTCCGGGGACGGGGTGAGACCCAGTACTTC. Amino acid sequence: CASSLSLRGRGETQYF. Full variable domain (rest looked up from reference TRBV13 and TRBJ2-5): AAGVIQSPRHLIKEKRETATLKCYPIPRHDTVYWYQQGPGQDPQFLISFYEKMQSDKGSIPDRFSAQQFSDYHSELNMSSLELGDSALYFCASSLSLRGRGETQYFGPGTRLLVL.

The chain uses TRBV19 and TRBJ2-1; 7 nucleotides match TRBD1. The germline gives CDR1 LNHDA, CDR2 SQIVND (reference sequence). Trimming removed 6 bases from V and 0 bases from J; junction bases left unmatched: 5. CDR3 length equals 15 residues. CDR3 sequence (DNA): TGTGCCAGTAGCCAGGGGGTCGTCTCCTACAATGAGCAGTTCTTC. It codes for CASSQGVVSYNEQFF.